Below are 17 T cell receptor beta chains sequenced from a single sample in a study of T cell repertoires in ileal Crohn's disease. Repertoires were generated with immunoSEQ multiplex PCR, while TCRdb's copy carries only in-frame clones and drops some. The sample lists around 15,000 clones, roughly two thirds occurring once. Sample: ileal tissue. These receptors were obtained from an adult with Crohn's disease.

The chain employs TRBV19 and TRBJ1-2; a possible D gene is TRBD1 (5 bases). V was trimmed by 6 bases and J by 7 bases, leaving 18 bases between them. CDR1 and CDR2 (germline): LNHDA, SQIVND (reference sequence). The CDR3 has 14 amino acids. The CDR3 sequence is CASSSSRTPVGYTF. The CDR3 region has the DNA TGTGCCAGTAGCTCCTCGAGGACACCAGTTGGCTACACCTTC. Combining the CDR3 with reference TRBV19 and TRBJ1-2 gives the whole variable domain DGGITQSPKYLFRKEGQNVTLSCEQNLNHDAMYWYRQDPGQGLRLIYYSQIVNDFQKGDIAEGYSVSREKKESFPLTVTSAQKNPTAFYLCASSSSRTPVGYTFGSGTRLTVV.

A single count supports this clone. This chain links TRBV6-1 with TRBJ2-1, with 7 positions matching TRBD2. The V gene's germline CDR1 is MNHNS and CDR2 SASEGT. The CDR3 runs 17 residues. V shed 4 bases and J 8 bases; nucleotides not matched to a gene: 17. Here the CDR3 reads CASSGWRSSGEEDEQFF. CDR3 DNA: TGTGCCAGCAGTGGGTGGAGATCTAGCGGAGAGGAGGATGAGCAGTTCTTC.

The V call is TRBV5-1, the J call TRBJ2-5; D is possibly TRBD2 (6 bases). Trimming shortened V by 0 bases and J by 11 bases, and 17 bases separated the two germline ends. Germline assignment: CDR1 SGHRS and CDR2 YFSETQ. The CDR3 length is 14 residues. In DNA form, the CDR3 reads TGCGCCAGCAGCTTGGAACGGGATCAGCGGGTACAGTACTTC. The encoded protein is CASSLERDQRVQYF.

The chain joins TRBV5-6 to TRBJ1-1; a possible D gene is TRBD1 (5 bases). CDR3 length: 13 residues. The V gene lost 4 bases and the J gene lost 4 bases, with 11 bases spanning the gap. From germline, CDR1 is SGHDT and CDR2 YYEEEE. DNA for the CDR3: TGTGCCAGCAGCGGGAGGGGACGCACTGAAGCTTTCTTT. This codes for CASSGRGRTEAFF. The full variable domain, with the rest looked up from reference TRBV5-6 and TRBJ1-1, is DAGVTQSPTHLIKTRGQQVTLRCSPKSGHDTVSWYQQALGQGPQFIFQYYEEEERQRGNFPDRFSGHQFPNYSSELNVNALLLGDSALYLCASSGRGRTEAFFGQGTRLTVV.

The chain joins TRBV15 to TRBJ2-7, with D possibly TRBD2 on 6 matching bases. This CDR3 is built from 15 residues. Trimming took off 5 bases at V and 3 bases at J, with 17 bases between the two ends. Germline lookup yields CDR1 LNHNV and CDR2 YYDKDF (reference sequence). CDR3: CATSLPPGTDYEQYF. In DNA, the CDR3 is TGTGCCACCAGCTTACCGCCCGGGACTGACTACGAGCAGTACTTC.

The chain combines TRBV7-2 with TRBJ2-7; 8 bases agree with TRBD2. Germline values: CDR1 SGHTA, CDR2 FQGNSA. J was trimmed by 2 bases and V by 8 bases; bases with no gene match: 2. CDR3 size: 12 residues. The CDR3 DNA reads TGTGCCAGCTCGGGGGGGCCCTACGAGCAGTACTTC. Translation: CASSGGPYEQYF.

V is TRBV7-9 and J is TRBJ1-3; the match to TRBD1 covers 10 bases. V gave up 5 bases and J gave up 4 bases; unmatched junction bases: 5. The CDR3 is 15 residues long. Germline-derived CDR1 and CDR2 are SEHNR and FQNEAQ (reference sequence). The DNA for the CDR3 is TGTGCCAGCAGCAGCGACAGGGGGCACGGAAACACCATATATTTT. Its protein is CASSSDRGHGNTIYF. Supplemented by reference TRBV7-9 and TRBJ1-3, the full variable domain reads DTGVSQNPRHKITKRGQNVTFRCDPISEHNRLYWYRQTLGQGPEFLTYFQNEAQLEKSRLLSDRFSAERPKGSFSTLEIQRTEQGDSAMYLCASSSDRGHGNTIYFGEGSWLTVV.

V is TRBV9 and J is TRBJ1-2; 10 bases match TRBD1. This CDR3 contains 14 residues. V gave up 3 bases and J gave up 2 bases; unmatched junction bases: 1. Germline-derived CDR1 and CDR2 are SGDLS and YYNGEE. DNA for the CDR3: TGTGCCAGCAGCGGGGACAGGGGAAACTATGGCTACACCTTC. It yields the protein CASSGDRGNYGYTF.

This chain connects TRBV2 to TRBJ1-5; D might be TRBD1 (5 bases). From germline, CDR1 is SNHLY and CDR2 FYNNEI. Deletions cut 5 bases from V and 3 bases from J, with 14 bases between. The CDR3 covers 15 residues. The CDR3 bases are TGTGCCAGCAGTTCCCCAGGGAGGAACAATCAGCCCCAGCATTTT. It encodes CASSSPGRNNQPQHF.

The chain combines TRBV4-2 with TRBJ1-2; perhaps TRBD1 as D (5 bases). The CDR3 covers 15 residues. Germline lookup yields CDR1 LGHNA and CDR2 YNFKEQ. V was cut by 3 bases and J by 2 bases, with 13 bases left in between. The CDR3 DNA reads as TGTGCCAGCAGCCATGCAGGGCAAAAGAACTATGGCTACACCTTC. This encodes CASSHAGQKNYGYTF.

The chain employs TRBV27 and TRBJ2-5, with TRBD2 matching 9 bases. CDR3 length: 17 amino acids. V lost 5 bases to trimming and J lost 1 base; unmatched junction nucleotides: 11. Per germline, CDR1 MNHEY and CDR2 SMNVEV (reference sequence). CDR3 nucleotides: TGTGCCAGCAGTATGAGCGGGGGGCTGATGCCCCAAGAGACCCAGTACTTC. This translates into CASSMSGGLMPQETQYF.

This clone was counted only a few times. The rearrangement joins TRBV9 to TRBJ2-3; the match to TRBD2 covers 8 bases. V was clipped by 0 bases and J by 2 bases; unmatched bases: 2. The V gene's germline CDR1 is SGDLS and CDR2 YYNGEE. The CDR3 is 15 residues long. The CDR3 coding sequence is TGTGCCAGCAGCGTAGCGGGGGGGCCCACAGATACGCAGTATTTT. This codes for CASSVAGGPTDTQYF.

The CDR3 spells CASSLRGLGYNEQFF. DNA of the CDR3: TGCGCCAGCAGCCTAAGGGGGCTGGGGTACAATGAGCAGTTCTTC. The chain combines TRBV5-1 with TRBJ2-1; 7 nucleotides line up with TRBD1. The V and J ends lost 4 bases and 4 bases, in that order; junction bases with no gene match: 8. The CDR3 loop spans 15 amino acids. Germline V lookup: CDR1 SGHRS, CDR2 YFSETQ.

This sequence joins TRBV7-3 and TRBJ2-7, with D possibly TRBD1 on 5 matching bases. CDR3 length: 13 residues. CDR1 SGHTA and CDR2 FQGTGA come from the germline V gene. V shed 5 bases and J shed 7 bases, with 15 bases lying between them. The CDR3, as DNA: TGTGCCAGCAGCCCTAGTAATGCAGGGGAGCAGTACTTC. This encodes CASSPSNAGEQYF.

J is TRBJ1-1 and V is TRBV2; 11 bases are a match to TRBD1. Germline assignment: CDR1 SNHLY and CDR2 FYNNEI. The CDR3 sequence is 15 residues long. J lost 1 base, V lost 6 bases, and 4 bases had no gene match. Written as DNA, the CDR3 is TGTGCCAGCAGCTGGACAGGGGGCTCGAACACTGAAGCTTTCTTT. It yields the protein CASSWTGGSNTEAFF. Based on the CDR3 plus reference TRBV2 and TRBJ1-1, the full variable domain is EPEVTQTPSHQVTQMGQEVILRCVPISNHLYFYWYRQILGQKVEFLVSFYNNEISEKSEIFDDQFSVERPDGSNFTLKIRSTKLEDSAMYFCASSWTGGSNTEAFFGQGTRLTVV.

This clone has only one observation. V usage is TRBV5-1 and J usage is TRBJ1-4, with TRBD1 matching over 7 bases. The V and J ends lost 4 bases and 7 bases, in that order; junction bases with no gene match: 7. Germline assignment: CDR1 SGHRS and CDR2 YFSETQ. The CDR3 spans 14 residues. The CDR3 DNA reads TGCGCCAGCAGCGTAGACAGGGTTTCTGAAAAACTGTTTTTT. Translating it yields CASSVDRVSEKLFF.

V is TRBV7-9 and J is TRBJ2-1, with 15 nucleotides matching TRBD2. Germline CDR1 SEHNR, CDR2 FQNEAQ (reference sequence). This CDR3 comprises 17 residues. The junction had 5 bases not matched to a gene; V was cut back by 4 bases and J by 4 bases. The CDR3: CASSSPGLAGGYNEQFF. DNA of the CDR3: TGTGCCAGCAGCTCCCCCGGACTAGCGGGAGGGTACAATGAGCAGTTCTTC.